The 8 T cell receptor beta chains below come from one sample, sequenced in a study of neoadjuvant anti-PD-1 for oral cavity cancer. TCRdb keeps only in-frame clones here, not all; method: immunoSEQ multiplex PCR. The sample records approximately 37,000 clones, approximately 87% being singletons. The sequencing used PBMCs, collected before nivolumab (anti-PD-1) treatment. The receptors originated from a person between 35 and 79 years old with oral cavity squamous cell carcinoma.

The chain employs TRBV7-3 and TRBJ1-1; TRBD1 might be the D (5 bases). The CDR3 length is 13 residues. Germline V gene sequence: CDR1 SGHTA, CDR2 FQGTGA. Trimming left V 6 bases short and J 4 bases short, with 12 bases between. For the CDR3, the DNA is TGTGCCAGCAGTTTTCAGGGAATCACTGAAGCTTTCTTT. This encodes CASSFQGITEAFF.

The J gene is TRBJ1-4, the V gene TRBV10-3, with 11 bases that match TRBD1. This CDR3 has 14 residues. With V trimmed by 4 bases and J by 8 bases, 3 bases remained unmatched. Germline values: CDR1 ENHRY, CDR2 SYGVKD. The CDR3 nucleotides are TGTGCCATCAGTGCAGGGACAGGGGGAGAAAAACTGTTTTTT. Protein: CAISAGTGGEKLFF.

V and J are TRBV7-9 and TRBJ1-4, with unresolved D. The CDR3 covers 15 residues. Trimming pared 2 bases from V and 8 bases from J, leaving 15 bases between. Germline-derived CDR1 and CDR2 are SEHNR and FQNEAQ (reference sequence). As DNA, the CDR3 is TGTGCCAGCAGCTTACTACGAGGGCTTGGGGAAAAACTGTTTTTT. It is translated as CASSLLRGLGEKLFF.

CDR3 nucleotides: TGTGCCACCTCAGAGGGACGGAACACTGAAGCTTTCTTT. Translated, it gives CATSEGRNTEAFF. The rearrangement links TRBV15 to TRBJ1-1; maybe TRBD1 (5 bases). Germline assignment: CDR1 LNHNV and CDR2 YYDKDF (reference sequence). V was pared by 8 bases and J by 1 base, with 11 bases between. The CDR3 totals 13 residues.

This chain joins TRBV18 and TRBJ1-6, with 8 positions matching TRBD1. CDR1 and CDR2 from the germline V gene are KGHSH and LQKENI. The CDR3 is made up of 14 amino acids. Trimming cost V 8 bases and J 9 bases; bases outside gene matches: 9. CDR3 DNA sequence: TGTGCCAGCCTCTCGGGGACAGGTGCTTCACCCCTCCACTTT. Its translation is CASLSGTGASPLHF.

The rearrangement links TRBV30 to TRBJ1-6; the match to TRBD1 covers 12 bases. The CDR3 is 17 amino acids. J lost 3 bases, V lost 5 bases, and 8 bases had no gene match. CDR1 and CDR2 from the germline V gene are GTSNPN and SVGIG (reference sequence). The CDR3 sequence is CAWAAGTGGFYNSPLHF. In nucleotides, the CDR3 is TGTGCCTGGGCTGCCGGGACAGGGGGCTTCTATAATTCACCCCTCCACTTT.

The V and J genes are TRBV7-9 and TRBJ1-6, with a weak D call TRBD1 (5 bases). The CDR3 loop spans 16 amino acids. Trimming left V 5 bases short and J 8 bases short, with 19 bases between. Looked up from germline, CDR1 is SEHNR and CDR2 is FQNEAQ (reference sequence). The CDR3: CASSNRRGIDDSPLHF. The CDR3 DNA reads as TGTGCCAGCAGCAACAGGCGGGGGATTGATGATTCACCCCTCCACTTT.

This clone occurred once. Here the CDR3 DNA reads TGTGCCAGCAGCTTAACCACAGGGGATAGGGCTTTCTTT. Encoded protein: CASSLTTGDRAFF. The chain joins TRBV13 to TRBJ1-1; 7 bases match TRBD1. J gave up 11 bases and V 2 bases, and 8 bases lay outside the gene matches. The germline V gene encodes CDR1 PRHDT and CDR2 FYEKMQ (reference sequence). This CDR3 is built from 13 residues.